The rows below give T cell receptor beta chains drawn from one sample of a study of blood T cell repertoires in COVID-19. The repertoire was sequenced with immunoSEQ multiplex PCR; TCRdb's copy has only in-frame clones and lacks some. The sample has under 250,000 clones; approximately 90% are singletons. Specimen: peripheral blood. The receptor set was obtained from a man aged 55 to 70 with COVID-19, enrolled during active disease. Each CDR3 is given with its conserved first and last residue.

V gene	J gene	CDR3 protein
TRBV18	TRBJ1-5	CASSPSGGGKQPQHF
TRBV6-5	TRBJ1-2	CASSERGRGQDGYTF
TRBV30	TRBJ1-6	CACRRDRANSPLHF
TRBV7-9	TRBJ1-2	CASTTLRPANYGYTF
TRBV5-5	TRBJ1-1	CASSLHGTGGLNTEAFF
TRBV3-1/TRBV3-2	TRBJ2-1	CASSPTGLEIYNEQFF
TRBV6-1	TRBJ1-2	CASSERDRGHGYTF
TRBV24-1	TRBJ2-1	CATSDKRRYNEQFF
TRBV6-5	TRBJ1-2	CASMQGGYGYTF
TRBV7-2	TRBJ2-2	CASSKSGTATGELFF
TRBV5-1	TRBJ1-2	CASSDSNYGYTF
TRBV28	TRBJ2-7	CASRIAGGSDEQYF
TRBV6-1	TRBJ1-4	CAISELGGTGGGELFF
TRBV18	TRBJ1-1	CASSPVDRVLNTEAFF
TRBV3-1/TRBV3-2	TRBJ2-5	CASKAGPQETQYF
TRBV3-1/TRBV3-2	TRBJ2-3	CASSTRDSPTDTQYF
TRBV7-2	TRBJ2-3	CASSSRRTSGRSTDTQYF
TRBV6-2/TRBV6-3	TRBJ2-7	CASSTIPREQYF
TRBV9	TRBJ1-1	CASSETGMSTEAFF
TRBV15	TRBJ1-3	CATSRDAVAGNTIYF
TRBV7-9	TRBJ2-5	CASRRAGVIGETQYF
TRBV2	TRBJ1-2	CASSDWTGNYGYTF
TRBV7-3	TRBJ1-1	CASSLSRGASTEAFF
TRBV7-3	TRBJ2-2	CASSLTRVAGELFF
TRBV3-1/TRBV3-2	TRBJ1-3	CASSQDQNSLSGNTIYF
TRBV7-8	TRBJ1-6	CASSLAGVGSPLHF
TRBV3-1/TRBV3-2	TRBJ2-7	CASSQIFSYEQYF
TRBV28	TRBJ2-1	CASRAGSSYNEQFF